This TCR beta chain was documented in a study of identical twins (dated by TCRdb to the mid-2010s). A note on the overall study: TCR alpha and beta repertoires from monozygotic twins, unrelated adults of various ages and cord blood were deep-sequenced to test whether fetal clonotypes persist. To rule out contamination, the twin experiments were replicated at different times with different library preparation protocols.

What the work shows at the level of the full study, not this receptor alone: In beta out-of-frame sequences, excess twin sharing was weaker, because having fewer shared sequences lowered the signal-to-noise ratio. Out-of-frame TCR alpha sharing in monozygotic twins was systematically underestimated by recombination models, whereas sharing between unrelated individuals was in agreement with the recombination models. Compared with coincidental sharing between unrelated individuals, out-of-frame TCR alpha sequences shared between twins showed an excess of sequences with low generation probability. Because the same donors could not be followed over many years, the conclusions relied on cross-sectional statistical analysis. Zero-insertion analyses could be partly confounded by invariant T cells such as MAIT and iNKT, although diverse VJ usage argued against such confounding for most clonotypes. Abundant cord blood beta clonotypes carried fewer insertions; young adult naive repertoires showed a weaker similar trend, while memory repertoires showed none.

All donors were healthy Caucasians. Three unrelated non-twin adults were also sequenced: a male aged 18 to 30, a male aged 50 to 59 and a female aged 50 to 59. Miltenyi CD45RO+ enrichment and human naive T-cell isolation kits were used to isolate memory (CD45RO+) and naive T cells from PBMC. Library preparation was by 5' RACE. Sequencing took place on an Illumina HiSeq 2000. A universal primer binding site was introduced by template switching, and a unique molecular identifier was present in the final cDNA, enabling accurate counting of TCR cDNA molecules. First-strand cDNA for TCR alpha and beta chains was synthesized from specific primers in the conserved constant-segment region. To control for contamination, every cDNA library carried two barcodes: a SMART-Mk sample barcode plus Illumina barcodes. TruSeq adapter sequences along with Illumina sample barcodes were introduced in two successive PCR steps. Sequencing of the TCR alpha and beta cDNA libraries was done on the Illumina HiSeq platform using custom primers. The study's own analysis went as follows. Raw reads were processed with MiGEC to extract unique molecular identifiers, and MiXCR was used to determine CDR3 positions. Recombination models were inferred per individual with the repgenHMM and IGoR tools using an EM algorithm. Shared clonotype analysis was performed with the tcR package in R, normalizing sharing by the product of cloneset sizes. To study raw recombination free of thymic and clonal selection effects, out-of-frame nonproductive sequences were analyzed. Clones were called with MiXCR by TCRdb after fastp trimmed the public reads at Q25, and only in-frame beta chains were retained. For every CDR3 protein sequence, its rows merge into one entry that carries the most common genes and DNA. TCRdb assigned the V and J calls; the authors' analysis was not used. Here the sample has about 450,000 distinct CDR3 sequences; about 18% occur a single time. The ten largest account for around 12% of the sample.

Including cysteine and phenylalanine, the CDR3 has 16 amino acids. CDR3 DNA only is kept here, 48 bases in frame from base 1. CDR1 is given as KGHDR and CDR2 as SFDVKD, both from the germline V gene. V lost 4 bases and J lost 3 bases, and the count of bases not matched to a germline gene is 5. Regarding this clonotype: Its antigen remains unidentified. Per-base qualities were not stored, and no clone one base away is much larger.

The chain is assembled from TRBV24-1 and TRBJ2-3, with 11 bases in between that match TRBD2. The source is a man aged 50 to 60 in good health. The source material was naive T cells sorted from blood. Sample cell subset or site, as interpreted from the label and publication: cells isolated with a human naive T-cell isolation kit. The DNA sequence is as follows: TGTGCCACCAGTGAGGCCCGGACTAGCGGGACAGATACGCAGTATTTT. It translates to CATSEARTSGTDTQYF.